Listed below are T cell receptor beta chains from one sample, sequenced in a study of cytomegalovirus exposure and HLA in healthy donors. TCRdb keeps only in-frame clones here, not all; method: immunoSEQ multiplex PCR. The table has 95,000 to 120,000 clones, 82% seen once; the top ten hold around 2.5%. Sequencing input: PBMCs. Receptor source: a woman younger than 30 in good health and CMV-seronegative. CDR3s include the opening cysteine and the closing phenylalanine or tryptophan. D genes are given only for firm matches. Rows give clone size only sometimes, using once, few, many, or a class for an expanded clone.

size	D	V	J	DNA	CDR3
-	-	TRBV29-1	TRBJ1-2	TGCAGCGTCCTACCTTCGGAGGGTAATGGCTACACCTTC	CSVLPSEGNGYTF
-	TRBD1	TRBV6-6	TRBJ1-5	TGTGCCGGTAGGGGGCGATCCAATCAGCCCCAGCATTTT	CAGRGRSNQPQHF
-	TRBD2	TRBV11-2	TRBJ2-5	TGTGCCAGCAGACGACTAGCGGGGGCACAAGAGACCCAGTACTTC	CASRRLAGAQETQYF
-	TRBD1	TRBV5-1	TRBJ1-1	TGCGCCAGCAGCTCGAGGGACAGCGACATGAACACTGAAGCTTTCTTT	CASSSRDSDMNTEAFF
-	TRBD1	TRBV6-4	TRBJ2-3	TGTGCCAGCAGTGGAGGGACAGCCCTGGGCGATACGCAGTATTTT	CASSGGTALGDTQYF
once	TRBD2	TRBV11-2	TRBJ2-1	TGTGCCAGCAGCTTAGTCGCGGGAGCTAATGAGCAGTTCTTC	CASSLVAGANEQFF
-	TRBD1	TRBV5-1	TRBJ2-1	TGCGCCAGCAGCAGGGCAGGGGGCCTTGGACCAGCGGCTGGGGAGCAGTTCTTC	CASSRAGGLGPAAGEQFF
-	TRBD1	TRBV11-3	TRBJ2-5	TGTGCCAGCAGCTTACATGCCAGGGGGGAGACCCAGTACTTC	CASSLHARGETQYF
-	TRBD1	TRBV18	TRBJ1-2	TGTGCCAGCTCACCGGCCGGGACAGCTTCCTTCTATGGCTACACCTTC	CASSPAGTASFYGYTF
few	TRBD1	TRBV7-9	TRBJ1-5	TGTGCCAGCAGCTTAGTTGGGACAGCTAATCAGCCCCAGCATTTT	CASSLVGTANQPQHF
once	TRBD1	TRBV7-2	TRBJ1-4	TGTGCCAGCAGCTTATCCCTGGACAGGGGCAATGAAAAACTGTTTTTT	CASSLSLDRGNEKLFF
-	-	TRBV5-4	TRBJ1-2	TGTGCCAGCAGCTTGGAGGGAGACGGCTACACCTTC	CASSLEGDGYTF
-	-	TRBV4-1	TRBJ2-4	TGCGCCAGCAGCCAAGATTTAACAGGTACTATTCAGTACTTC	CASSQDLTGTIQYF
few	TRBD1	TRBV4-3	TRBJ1-2	TGCGCCAGCAGCCAAGAGGCCAGGGGGTATGGCTACACCTTC	CASSQEARGYGYTF
few	-	TRBV4-1	TRBJ1-3	TGCGCCAGCAGCCCGGGACTGAGCTCTGGAAACACCATATATTTT	CASSPGLSSGNTIYF
-	-	TRBV27	TRBJ2-5	TGTGCCAGCAGTTTTTCAGTCGAAAAACAAGAGACCCAGTACTTC	CASSFSVEKQETQYF
-	-	TRBV6-5	TRBJ1-5	TGTGCCAGCAGCCGACAGATCAATCAGCCCCAGCATTTT	CASSRQINQPQHF
-	TRBD1	TRBV19	TRBJ1-2	TGTGCCAGTAATCCGGGACAGGGAAACTATGGCTACACCTTC	CASNPGQGNYGYTF
-	-	TRBV28	TRBJ2-6	TGTGCCAGCAGTTTAAGTCCTGGGCACCCCTCTGGGGCCAACGTCCTGACTTTC	CASSLSPGHPSGANVLTF
-	-	TRBV6-1	TRBJ1-3	TGTGCCAGCACCCAGGGGTCGTTCTCTGGAAACACCATATATTTT	CASTQGSFSGNTIYF
-	-	TRBV11-3	TRBJ2-3	TGTGCCAGCAGCTTCCGGGGGTCTGGCACAGATACGCAGTATTTT	CASSFRGSGTDTQYF
-	TRBD2	TRBV4-1	TRBJ2-3	TGCGCCAGCAGCCCAAAGGAGGTAGCGGGAATGAAGGGGGGGACAGATACGCAGTATTTT	CASSPKEVAGMKGGTDTQYF
-	-	TRBV12-2	TRBJ2-3	TGTGCAAGTCGCTTTAGGACTAGCGGGGGCACAGATACGCAGTATTTT	CASRFRTSGGTDTQYF
-	TRBD1	TRBV18	TRBJ1-1	TGTGCCAGCTCACCCCGACAGGGGGACACTGAAGCTTTCTTT	CASSPRQGDTEAFF
-	TRBD1	TRBV7-9	TRBJ1-2	TGTGCCAGCAGCTGGGGACAGGATCTCTATGGCTACACCTTC	CASSWGQDLYGYTF
-	TRBD2	TRBV7-2	TRBJ2-7	TGTGCCAGCAGAGGAGCGGGAGGCGGCTACGAGCAGTACTTC	CASRGAGGGYEQYF
few	-	TRBV21-1	TRBJ1-5	TGTGCCAGCAGACATACAGGGGTACTCAATCAGCCCCAGCATTTT	CASRHTGVLNQPQHF
-	-	TRBV28	TRBJ2-1	TGTGCCAGCAGCCCCGGGACATTCAATGAGCAGTTCTTC	CASSPGTFNEQFF
-	-	TRBV27	TRBJ1-5	TGTGCCAGCAGTTTAACCCGGGATCAGCCCCAGCATTTT	CASSLTRDQPQHF
-	TRBD1	TRBV6-5	TRBJ1-4	TGTGCCAGCAGTTACCCCGACAGGGTGGGGGAAAAACTGTTTTTT	CASSYPDRVGEKLFF
few	-	TRBV2	TRBJ2-2	TGTGCCAGCAGTCCCTTTAACACCGGGGAGCTGTTTTTT	CASSPFNTGELFF
-	TRBD2	TRBV6-1	TRBJ2-1	TGTGCCAGCAGCGTTTTAGCGGGAGCCTACAATGAGCAGTTCTTC	CASSVLAGAYNEQFF
-	TRBD1	TRBV11-2	TRBJ2-5	TGTGCCAGCGGAACAGGGGGCACGGAGACCCAGTACTTC	CASGTGGTETQYF
-	TRBD1	TRBV7-2	TRBJ1-3	TGTGCCAGCAGCCGTGGGAACCTCAGGGGGCTTGGAAACACCATATATTTT	CASSRGNLRGLGNTIYF
-	TRBD1	TRBV5-8	TRBJ2-2	TGTGCCAGCAGCTACCACAGGGGAGTTGGGATCGACACCGGGGAGCTGTTTTTT	CASSYHRGVGIDTGELFF
-	-	TRBV7-6	TRBJ2-3	TGTGCCAGCAGCCCGGCGGTAGCCGACACAGATACGCAGTATTTT	CASSPAVADTDTQYF
-	TRBD1	TRBV19	TRBJ1-1	TGTGCCAGTAGTATGACAGGGGCCGACACTGAAGCTTTCTTT	CASSMTGADTEAFF
-	-	TRBV5-5	TRBJ2-2	TGTGCCAGCAGCTTGGAAGGGGCAGCGAACACCGGGGAGCTGTTTTTT	CASSLEGAANTGELFF
-	TRBD1	TRBV6-1	TRBJ2-7	TGTGCCAGCGAGGACAGGGCTTCCTACGAGCAGTACTTC	CASEDRASYEQYF
-	TRBD2	TRBV4-1	TRBJ2-5	TGCGCCAGCAGCCAAGATCGTTCACTAGCGGGGAGACAAGAGACCCAGTACTTC	CASSQDRSLAGRQETQYF
-	TRBD1	TRBV2	TRBJ1-4	TGTGCCAGCAGGAAACAGGGGCTAACTAATGAAAAACTGTTTTTT	CASRKQGLTNEKLFF
medium-sized	TRBD2	TRBV6-5	TRBJ2-3	TGTGCCAGCAGGAATGGACTAGCGGGCACAGATACGCAGTATTTT	CASRNGLAGTDTQYF
-	TRBD2	TRBV14	TRBJ2-1	TGTGCCAGCAGCCGCCTCGGACTAGCGGTGCAGTTCTTC	CASSRLGLAVQFF
-	TRBD2	TRBV7-9	TRBJ2-1	TGTGCCAGCAGCAGGGGACTAGCGGGAGTCGACAATGAGCAGTTCTTC	CASSRGLAGVDNEQFF
-	-	TRBV9	TRBJ2-1	TGTGCCAGCAGCGTAGGCGGGGCCAAGTCCTACAATGAGCAGTTCTTC	CASSVGGAKSYNEQFF